This TCR beta chain is drawn from a study of neurological immune-mediated disorders. Germline CDR1 and CDR2: SGHTA and FQGNSA. This CDR3 is 14 amino acids long. The trim removed 5 bases at V and 4 bases at J, leaving 7 bases unmatched. TCRdb re-called the 5' RACE reads through MiXCR, storing one row per CDR3 protein. The sample contains approximately 100,000 distinct CDR3 sequences, around 3.6% of which appear only once. This clonotype has a count of ten or more. The receptor was derived from a woman in her 50s with multiple sclerosis. This chain uses TRBV7-2 with TRBJ1-2; 7 positions match TRBD1. Specimen: PBMCs. The CDR3 DNA reads as TGTGCCAGCAGCGCGACAGGGTGGGGCTATGGCTACACCTTC. It encodes CASSATGWGYGYTF.